Listed below are T cell receptor beta chains from one sample, sequenced in a study of T cells in localized non-small cell lung cancer. The table came from immunoSEQ multiplex PCR; TCRdb's copy has only in-frame clones and leaves some out. The sample lists around 30,000 clones, around 94% seen once, with roughly 0.73% in the top ten. Sample: peripheral blood, taken before any cancer treatment. The source is a woman aged 40-69 years with stage I lung adenocarcinoma. The CDR3 runs from the conserved cysteine through the conserved F or W. A D gene is named only where the DNA matches it firmly. Clone size, where shown, is once, few, many, or a class for clones that have expanded.

V gene	J gene	clone size	D gene	CDR3 protein	CDR3 DNA
TRBV4-3	TRBJ1-3	.	TRBD1	CASSQTGASGNTIYF	TGCGCCAGCAGCCAGACAGGGGCTTCTGGAAACACCATATATTTT
TRBV5-6	TRBJ1-2	.	.	CASINLVKEVYGYTF	TGTGCCAGCATCAATTTGGTAAAGGAGGTTTACGGCTACACCTTC
TRBV5-1	TRBJ1-2	.	.	CASSRLGAGLSGYTF	TGCGCCAGCTCCCGCCTCGGTGCAGGGTTAAGTGGCTACACCTTC
TRBV5-6	TRBJ2-3	.	TRBD1	CASSARQGTVDTQYF	TGTGCCAGCAGCGCCCGACAGGGAACGGTAGATACGCAGTATTTT
TRBV6-1	TRBJ1-2	.	.	CASSEGGSVYNYGYTF	TGTGCCAGCAGTGAAGGGGGGTCCGTCTATAACTATGGCTACACCTTC
TRBV19	TRBJ1-5	.	.	CASSYRETMGVLSYNQPQHF	TGTGCCAGTAGTTATCGGGAGACAATGGGGGTTCTGAGTTACAATCAGCCCCAGCATTTT
TRBV9	TRBJ2-1	.	TRBD2	CASSVGPTSGSYEQFF	TGTGCCAGCAGCGTAGGGCCGACTAGCGGGAGCTATGAGCAGTTCTTC
TRBV23-1	TRBJ2-1	.	.	CVPDSGDCSYNEQFF	TGCGTCCCAGATTCGGGGGACTGTTCCTACAATGAGCAGTTCTTC
TRBV7-9	TRBJ1-1	.	.	CASSLQGLTEAFF	TGTGCCAGCAGCTTACAGGGTCTGACTGAAGCTTTCTTT
TRBV6-4	TRBJ1-1	.	.	CASSDRLGHREAFF	TGTGCCAGCAGTGACCGACTAGGACATCGTGAAGCTTTCTTT
TRBV5-5	TRBJ2-2	.	.	CASSTKTGNPGELFF	TGTGCCAGCAGCACAAAAACAGGGAACCCCGGGGAGCTGTTTTTT
TRBV28	TRBJ1-1	.	.	CASSFRIGEAFF	TGTGCCAGCAGTTTCCGCATTGGGGAGGCTTTCTTT
TRBV18	TRBJ1-1	.	TRBD1	CASSPGTGSRNTEAFF	TGTGCCAGCTCACCGGGGACAGGGAGTAGGAACACTGAAGCTTTCTTT
TRBV28	TRBJ1-5	.	.	CASSAYGNQPQHF	TGTGCCAGCAGTGCCTACGGCAATCAGCCCCAGCATTTT
TRBV11-2	TRBJ1-2	.	.	CASSLDRLTDYGYTF	TGTGCCAGCAGCTTAGATCGGTTAACGGACTATGGCTACACCTTC
TRBV4-3	TRBJ1-2	.	.	CASSQDLSAGNYGYTF	TGCGCCAGCAGCCAAGATCTTTCGGCAGGGAACTATGGCTACACCTTC
TRBV7-2	TRBJ2-7	.	.	CASEEQSEQYF	TGTGCCAGCGAAGAGCAGTCCGAGCAGTACTTC
TRBV7-9	TRBJ1-1	.	.	CASSFAVLQGRETEAFF	TGTGCCAGCAGCTTCGCCGTTTTACAGGGTCGAGAGACTGAAGCTTTCTTT
TRBV29-1	TRBJ2-3	.	.	CSSKQGADTQYF	TGCAGCTCCAAACAGGGTGCAGATACGCAGTATTTT
TRBV19	TRBJ2-5	.	.	CASSIGTLRETQYF	TGTGCCAGTAGTATTGGGACCCTGCGAGAGACCCAGTACTTC
TRBV27	TRBJ1-4	.	TRBD1	CASSLRQGREKLFF	TGTGCCAGCAGTTTAAGACAGGGTAGGGAAAAACTGTTTTTT
TRBV7-2	TRBJ2-1	.	.	CASRADSRYYNEQFF	TGTGCCAGCAGGGCGGACTCCAGATATTACAATGAGCAGTTCTTC
TRBV20-1	TRBJ1-1	.	.	CSARQDQEAFF	TGCAGTGCTCGCCAAGACCAGGAAGCTTTCTTT
TRBV18	TRBJ1-4	.	.	CASSQGGNEKLFF	TGTGCCAGCTCACAGGGGGGTAATGAAAAACTGTTTTTT
TRBV5-6	TRBJ1-1	.	.	CASSSMLRPLNTEAFF	TGTGCCAGCAGCTCAATGCTACGGCCCTTGAACACTGAAGCTTTCTTT
TRBV6-6	TRBJ1-1	.	.	CASRLGITEAFF	TGTGCCAGCAGGCTAGGGATTACTGAAGCTTTCTTT
TRBV4-3	TRBJ2-3	.	.	CASSHDRSSTDTQYF	TGCGCCAGCAGCCATGACAGATCTAGCACAGATACGCAGTATTTT
TRBV25-1	TRBJ1-4	.	.	CASSDGLSGEKLFF	TGTGCCAGCAGTGATGGTCTGAGTGGTGAAAAACTGTTTTTT
TRBV6-6	TRBJ1-4	.	.	CATAQIATNEKLFF	TGTGCCACCGCACAGATCGCAACTAATGAAAAACTGTTTTTT
TRBV25-1	TRBJ1-2	.	.	CASSEPAYGYTF	TGTGCCAGCAGTGAACCCGCTTATGGCTACACCTTC
TRBV5-1	TRBJ2-5	.	TRBD1	CASSLATGEETQYF	TGCGCCAGCAGCTTGGCGACAGGGGAGGAGACCCAGTACTTC
TRBV11-2	TRBJ2-3	once	TRBD2	CASSLLAGGRADTQYF	TGTGCCAGCAGCTTGCTAGCGGGGGGAAGGGCAGATACGCAGTATTTT
TRBV4-3	TRBJ1-4	.	.	CASSPHTQVTNEKLFF	TGCGCCAGCAGCCCCCACACCCAGGTGACTAATGAAAAACTGTTTTTT
TRBV6-1	TRBJ2-2	.	TRBD1	CASSGQGATGELFF	TGTGCCAGCAGTGGACAGGGCGCCACCGGGGAGCTGTTTTTT
TRBV7-9	TRBJ2-7	.	.	CASSYRDGGEQYF	TGTGCCAGCAGCTACCGAGACGGCGGCGAGCAGTACTTC
TRBV6-1	TRBJ2-7	once	.	CASRPSSYEQYF	TGTGCCAGCAGGCCGAGCTCCTACGAGCAGTACTTC
TRBV7-9	TRBJ2-7	.	.	CASSLNPRGGSEQYF	TGTGCCAGCAGCTTGAACCCCAGGGGGGGGAGCGAGCAGTACTTC
TRBV18	TRBJ1-2	.	TRBD1	CASSPGQGSHGYTF	TGTGCCAGCTCACCGGGACAGGGGAGTCATGGCTACACCTTC
TRBV7-2	TRBJ1-4	.	TRBD1	CASRRGLEEKLFF	TGTGCCAGCAGGAGGGGGCTGGAAGAAAAACTGTTTTTT
TRBV5-8	TRBJ2-7	.	.	CASSLHRVPYEQYF	TGTGCCAGCAGCTTACACAGGGTTCCCTACGAGCAGTACTTC
TRBV5-1	TRBJ2-5	.	.	CASSLFAGTQTQYF	TGCGCCAGCAGCTTGTTCGCAGGTACTCAGACCCAGTACTTC
TRBV6-1	TRBJ1-2	.	.	CASSDQGLGLFNYGYTF	TGTGCCAGCAGTGATCAGGGACTGGGACTCTTTAACTATGGCTACACCTTC
TRBV27	TRBJ1-1	.	.	CASSLGSRESSEAFF	TGTGCCAGCAGTCTCGGGTCCAGGGAGTCTTCCGAAGCTTTCTTT
TRBV28	TRBJ2-3	.	.	CASSWWSSTDTQYF	TGTGCCAGCAGTTGGTGGAGTAGCACAGATACGCAGTATTTT
TRBV18	TRBJ1-5	few	.	CASSPGLDQPQHF	TGTGCCAGCTCACCAGGGTTGGATCAGCCCCAGCATTTT
TRBV19	TRBJ2-5	.	TRBD1	CASSISRDRGETQYF	TGTGCCAGTAGTATTAGCCGGGACAGGGGAGAGACCCAGTACTTC
TRBV19	TRBJ1-1	.	.	CASSMSGRGGEAFF	TGTGCCAGTAGTATGTCGGGGAGAGGAGGTGAAGCTTTCTTT
TRBV23-1	TRBJ2-6	.	.	CASSELAQSRANVLTF	TGCGCCAGCAGTGAACTAGCACAAAGTCGGGCCAACGTCCTGACTTTC
TRBV10-3	TRBJ2-3	.	.	CAIRRPGRNKDTQYF	TGTGCCATAAGGCGGCCAGGAAGGAACAAAGATACGCAGTATTTT
TRBV6-5	TRBJ2-7	.	.	CASSYARFRESHEQYF	TGTGCCAGCAGTTACGCAAGGTTTCGGGAGTCCCACGAGCAGTACTTC
TRBV14	TRBJ1-2	.	TRBD1	CASSQNRGLGYTF	TGTGCCAGCAGCCAAAACAGGGGGCTCGGCTACACCTTC
TRBV11-2	TRBJ2-7	once	.	CASSPFGAYEQYF	TGTGCCAGCAGCCCCTTCGGAGCCTACGAGCAGTACTTC
TRBV7-8	TRBJ2-1	.	.	CASSLLGSSYNEQFF	TGTGCCAGCAGCTTGTTGGGTAGCTCCTACAATGAGCAGTTCTTC
TRBV4-1	TRBJ2-7	once	TRBD1	CASSDRGDSNEQYF	TGCGCCAGCAGCGACAGGGGAGATTCAAACGAGCAGTACTTC